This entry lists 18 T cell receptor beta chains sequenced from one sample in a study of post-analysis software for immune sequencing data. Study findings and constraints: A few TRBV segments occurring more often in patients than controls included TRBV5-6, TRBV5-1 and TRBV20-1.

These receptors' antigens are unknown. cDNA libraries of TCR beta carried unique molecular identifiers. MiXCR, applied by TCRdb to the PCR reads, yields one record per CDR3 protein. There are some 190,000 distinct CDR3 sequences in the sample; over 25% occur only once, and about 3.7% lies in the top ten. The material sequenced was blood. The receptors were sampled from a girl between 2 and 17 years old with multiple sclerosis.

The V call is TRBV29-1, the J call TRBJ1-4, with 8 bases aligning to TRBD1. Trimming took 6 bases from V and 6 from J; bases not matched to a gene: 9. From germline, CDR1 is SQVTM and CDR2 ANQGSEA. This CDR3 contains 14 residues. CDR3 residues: CSVAGTGEDEKLFF. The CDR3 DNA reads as TGCAGCGTCGCTGGGACAGGAGAAGATGAAAAACTGTTTTTT.

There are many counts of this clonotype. The CDR3 bases are TGCAGCGTTTGTGGGGGGACAGGTGTGGACGAGCAGTACTTC. Translated, it gives CSVCGGTGVDEQYF. The chain joins TRBV29-1 to TRBJ2-7, with TRBD1 matching over 8 bases. CDR1 SQVTM and CDR2 ANQGSEA come from the germline V gene. This CDR3 is 14 amino acids long. V trimming: 5 bases; J trimming: 5 bases; junction bases outside the gene matches: 11.

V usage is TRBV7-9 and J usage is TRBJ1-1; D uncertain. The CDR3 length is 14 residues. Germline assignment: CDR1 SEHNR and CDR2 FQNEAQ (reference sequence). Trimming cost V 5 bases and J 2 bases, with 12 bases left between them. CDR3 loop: CASSPMGGNTEAFF. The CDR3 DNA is TGTGCCAGCAGCCCTATGGGCGGAAACACTGAAGCTTTCTTT.

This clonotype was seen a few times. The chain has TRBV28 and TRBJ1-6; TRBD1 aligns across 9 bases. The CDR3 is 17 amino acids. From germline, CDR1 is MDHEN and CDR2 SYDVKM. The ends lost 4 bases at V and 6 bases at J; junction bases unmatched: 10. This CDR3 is CASSSPGTGFGNSPLHF. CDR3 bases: TGTGCCAGCAGTTCTCCCGGGACAGGGTTTGGTAATTCACCCCTCCACTTT. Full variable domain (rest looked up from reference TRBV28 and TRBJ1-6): DVKVTQSSRYLVKRTGEKVFLECVQDMDHENMFWYRQDPGLGLRLIYFSYDVKMKEKGDIPEGYSVSREKKERFSLILESASTNQTSMYLCASSSPGTGFGNSPLHFGNGTRLTVT.

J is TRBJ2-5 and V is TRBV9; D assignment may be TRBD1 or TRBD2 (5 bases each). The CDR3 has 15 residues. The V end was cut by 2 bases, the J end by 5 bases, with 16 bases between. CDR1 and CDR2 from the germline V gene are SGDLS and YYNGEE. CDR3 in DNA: TGTGCCAGCAGCGTCAGTTCCCCTTGGGGGGAGACCCAGTACTTC. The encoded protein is CASSVSSPWGETQYF.

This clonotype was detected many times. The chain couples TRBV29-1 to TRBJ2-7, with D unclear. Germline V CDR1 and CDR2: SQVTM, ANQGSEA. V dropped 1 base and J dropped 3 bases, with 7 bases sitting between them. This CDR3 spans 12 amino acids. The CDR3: CSVEGTRYEQYF. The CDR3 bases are TGCAGCGTTGAAGGGACCCGCTACGAGCAGTACTTC.

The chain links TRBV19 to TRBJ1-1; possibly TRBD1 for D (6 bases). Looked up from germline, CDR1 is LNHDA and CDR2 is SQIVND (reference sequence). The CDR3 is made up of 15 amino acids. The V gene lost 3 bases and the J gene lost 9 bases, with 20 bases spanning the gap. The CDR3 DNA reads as TGTGCCAGTAGTATGGACGTGGGGGGCGAAGGGAAAGCTTTCTTT. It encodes CASSMDVGGEGKAFF. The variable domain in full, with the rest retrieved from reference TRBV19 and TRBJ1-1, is DGGITQSPKYLFRKEGQNVTLSCEQNLNHDAMYWYRQDPGQGLRLIYYSQIVNDFQKGDIAEGYSVSREKKESFPLTVTSAQKNPTAFYLCASSMDVGGEGKAFFGQGTRLTVV.

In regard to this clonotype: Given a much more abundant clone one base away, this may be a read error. This CDR3 is CANSRDWGEVYNEQFF. CDR3 DNA sequence: TGTGCCAACAGCCGCGACTGGGGAGAAGTCTACAATGAGCAGTTCTTC. The chain uses TRBV7-9 and TRBJ2-1, with D tentatively TRBD2 (5 bases). CDR3 size: 16 residues. CDR1 is SEHNR and CDR2 is FQNEAQ in the germline V gene (reference sequence).

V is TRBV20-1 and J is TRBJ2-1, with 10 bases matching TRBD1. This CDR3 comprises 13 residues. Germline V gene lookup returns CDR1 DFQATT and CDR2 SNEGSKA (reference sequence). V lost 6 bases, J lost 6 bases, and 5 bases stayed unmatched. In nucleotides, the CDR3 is TGCAGTGCCCCGGGACAGGGGACCAATGAGCAGTTCTTC. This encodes CSAPGQGTNEQFF.

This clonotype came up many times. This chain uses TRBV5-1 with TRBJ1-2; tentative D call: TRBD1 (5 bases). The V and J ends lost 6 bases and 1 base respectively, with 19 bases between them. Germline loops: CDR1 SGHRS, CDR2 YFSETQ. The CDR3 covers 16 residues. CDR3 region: CASTRDGRIDNYGYTF. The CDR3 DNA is TGCGCCAGCACCCGGGACGGACGAATAGATAACTATGGCTACACCTTC.

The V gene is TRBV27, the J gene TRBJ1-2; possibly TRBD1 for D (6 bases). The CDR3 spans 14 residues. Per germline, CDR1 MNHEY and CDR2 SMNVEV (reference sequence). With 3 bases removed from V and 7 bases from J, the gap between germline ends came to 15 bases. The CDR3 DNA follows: TGTGCCAGCAGTTTGGCAGGGGCGCTTGGTGGCTACACCTTC. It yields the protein CASSLAGALGGYTF.

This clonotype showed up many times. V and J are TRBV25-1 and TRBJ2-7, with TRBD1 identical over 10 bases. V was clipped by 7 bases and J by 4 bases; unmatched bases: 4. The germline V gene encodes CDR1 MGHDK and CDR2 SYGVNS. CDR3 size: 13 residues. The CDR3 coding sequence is TGTGCCAGCAAAGGACAGGGGGGGTACGAGCAGTACTTC. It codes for CASKGQGGYEQYF.

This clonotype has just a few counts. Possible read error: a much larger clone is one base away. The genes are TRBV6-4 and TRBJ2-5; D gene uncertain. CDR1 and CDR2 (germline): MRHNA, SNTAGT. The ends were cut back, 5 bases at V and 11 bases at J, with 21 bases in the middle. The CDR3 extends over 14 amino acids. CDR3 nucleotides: TGTGCCAGCAGTCACGACGGCCTATTGGGTGAGCAGTACTTC. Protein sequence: CASSHDGLLGEQYF.

This CDR3 is CSARGTGKLSNQPQHF. The CDR3 DNA is TGCAGTGCTAGAGGGACAGGCAAGCTTAGCAATCAGCCCCAGCATTTT. V gene TRBV20-1 combines with J gene TRBJ1-5; 7 bases match TRBD1. Trimming removed 1 base from V and 0 bases from J; junction bases left unmatched: 6. The CDR3 contains 16 residues. Germline CDR1 DFQATT, CDR2 SNEGSKA (reference sequence).

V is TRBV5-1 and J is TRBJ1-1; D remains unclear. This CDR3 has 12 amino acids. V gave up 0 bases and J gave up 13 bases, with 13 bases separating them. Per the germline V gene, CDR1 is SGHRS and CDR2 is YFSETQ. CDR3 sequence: CASSLDGGWGFF. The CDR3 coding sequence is TGCGCCAGCAGCTTGGATGGAGGTTGGGGTTTCTTT.

This CDR3 is CASSYSGGAIGYGYTF. CDR3 in DNA: TGTGCCAGCAGTTATTCGGGGGGCGCGATTGGATATGGCTACACCTTC. V usage is TRBV6-5 and J usage is TRBJ1-2, with D perhaps matching TRBD1 (6 bases). The V gene lost 3 bases and the J gene lost 5 bases, with 19 bases spanning the gap. This CDR3 contains 16 residues. Germline CDR1 and CDR2: MNHEY and SVGAGI.

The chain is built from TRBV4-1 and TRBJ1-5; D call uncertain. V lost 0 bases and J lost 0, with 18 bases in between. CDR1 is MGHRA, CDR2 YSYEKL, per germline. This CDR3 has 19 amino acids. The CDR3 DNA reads TGCGCCAGCAGCCAAGATGTAGTGGTGGCAGGCTATAGCAATCAGCCCCAGCATTTT. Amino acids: CASSQDVVVAGYSNQPQHF.

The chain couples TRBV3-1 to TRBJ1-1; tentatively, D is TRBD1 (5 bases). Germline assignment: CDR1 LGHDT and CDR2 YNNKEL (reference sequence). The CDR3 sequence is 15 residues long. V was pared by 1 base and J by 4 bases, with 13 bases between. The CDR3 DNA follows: TGTGCCAGCAGCCAAGTGCAGGGCGGGGGCACTGAAGCTTTCTTT. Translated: CASSQVQGGGTEAFF.